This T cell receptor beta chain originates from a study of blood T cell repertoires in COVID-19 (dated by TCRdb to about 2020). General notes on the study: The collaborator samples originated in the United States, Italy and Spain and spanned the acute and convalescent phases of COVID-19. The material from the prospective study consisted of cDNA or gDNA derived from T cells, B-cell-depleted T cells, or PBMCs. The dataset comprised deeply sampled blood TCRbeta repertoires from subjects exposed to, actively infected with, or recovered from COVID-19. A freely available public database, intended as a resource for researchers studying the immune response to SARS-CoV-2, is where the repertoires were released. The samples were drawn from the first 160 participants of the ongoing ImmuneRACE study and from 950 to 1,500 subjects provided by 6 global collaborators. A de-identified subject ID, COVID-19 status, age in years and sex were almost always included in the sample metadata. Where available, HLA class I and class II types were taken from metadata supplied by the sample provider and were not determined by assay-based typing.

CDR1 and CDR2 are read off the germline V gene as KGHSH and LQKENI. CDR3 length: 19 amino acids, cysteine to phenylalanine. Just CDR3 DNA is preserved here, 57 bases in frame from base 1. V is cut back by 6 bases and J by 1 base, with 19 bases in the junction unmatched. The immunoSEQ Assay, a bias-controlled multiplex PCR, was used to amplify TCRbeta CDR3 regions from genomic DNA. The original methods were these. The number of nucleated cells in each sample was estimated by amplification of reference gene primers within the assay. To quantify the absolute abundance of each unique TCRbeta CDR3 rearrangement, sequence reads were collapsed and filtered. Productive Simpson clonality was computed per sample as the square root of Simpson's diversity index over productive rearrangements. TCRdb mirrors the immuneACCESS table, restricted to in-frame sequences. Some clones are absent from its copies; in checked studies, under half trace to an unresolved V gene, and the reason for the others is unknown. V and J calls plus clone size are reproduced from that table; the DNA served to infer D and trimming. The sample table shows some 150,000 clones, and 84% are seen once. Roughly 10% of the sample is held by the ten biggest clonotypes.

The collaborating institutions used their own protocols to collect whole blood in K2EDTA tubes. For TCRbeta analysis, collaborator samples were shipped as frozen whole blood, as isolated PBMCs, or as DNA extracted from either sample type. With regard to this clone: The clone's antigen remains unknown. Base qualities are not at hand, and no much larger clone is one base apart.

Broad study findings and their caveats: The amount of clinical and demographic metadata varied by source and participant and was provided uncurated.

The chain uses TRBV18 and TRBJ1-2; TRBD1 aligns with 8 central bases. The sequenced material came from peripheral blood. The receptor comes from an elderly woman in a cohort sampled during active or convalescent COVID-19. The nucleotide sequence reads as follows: TGTGCCAGCTCGCCAAGAGCAGGGGGCGCGGGATGGATTAACTATGGCTACACCTTC. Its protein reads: CASSPRAGGAGWINYGYTF.